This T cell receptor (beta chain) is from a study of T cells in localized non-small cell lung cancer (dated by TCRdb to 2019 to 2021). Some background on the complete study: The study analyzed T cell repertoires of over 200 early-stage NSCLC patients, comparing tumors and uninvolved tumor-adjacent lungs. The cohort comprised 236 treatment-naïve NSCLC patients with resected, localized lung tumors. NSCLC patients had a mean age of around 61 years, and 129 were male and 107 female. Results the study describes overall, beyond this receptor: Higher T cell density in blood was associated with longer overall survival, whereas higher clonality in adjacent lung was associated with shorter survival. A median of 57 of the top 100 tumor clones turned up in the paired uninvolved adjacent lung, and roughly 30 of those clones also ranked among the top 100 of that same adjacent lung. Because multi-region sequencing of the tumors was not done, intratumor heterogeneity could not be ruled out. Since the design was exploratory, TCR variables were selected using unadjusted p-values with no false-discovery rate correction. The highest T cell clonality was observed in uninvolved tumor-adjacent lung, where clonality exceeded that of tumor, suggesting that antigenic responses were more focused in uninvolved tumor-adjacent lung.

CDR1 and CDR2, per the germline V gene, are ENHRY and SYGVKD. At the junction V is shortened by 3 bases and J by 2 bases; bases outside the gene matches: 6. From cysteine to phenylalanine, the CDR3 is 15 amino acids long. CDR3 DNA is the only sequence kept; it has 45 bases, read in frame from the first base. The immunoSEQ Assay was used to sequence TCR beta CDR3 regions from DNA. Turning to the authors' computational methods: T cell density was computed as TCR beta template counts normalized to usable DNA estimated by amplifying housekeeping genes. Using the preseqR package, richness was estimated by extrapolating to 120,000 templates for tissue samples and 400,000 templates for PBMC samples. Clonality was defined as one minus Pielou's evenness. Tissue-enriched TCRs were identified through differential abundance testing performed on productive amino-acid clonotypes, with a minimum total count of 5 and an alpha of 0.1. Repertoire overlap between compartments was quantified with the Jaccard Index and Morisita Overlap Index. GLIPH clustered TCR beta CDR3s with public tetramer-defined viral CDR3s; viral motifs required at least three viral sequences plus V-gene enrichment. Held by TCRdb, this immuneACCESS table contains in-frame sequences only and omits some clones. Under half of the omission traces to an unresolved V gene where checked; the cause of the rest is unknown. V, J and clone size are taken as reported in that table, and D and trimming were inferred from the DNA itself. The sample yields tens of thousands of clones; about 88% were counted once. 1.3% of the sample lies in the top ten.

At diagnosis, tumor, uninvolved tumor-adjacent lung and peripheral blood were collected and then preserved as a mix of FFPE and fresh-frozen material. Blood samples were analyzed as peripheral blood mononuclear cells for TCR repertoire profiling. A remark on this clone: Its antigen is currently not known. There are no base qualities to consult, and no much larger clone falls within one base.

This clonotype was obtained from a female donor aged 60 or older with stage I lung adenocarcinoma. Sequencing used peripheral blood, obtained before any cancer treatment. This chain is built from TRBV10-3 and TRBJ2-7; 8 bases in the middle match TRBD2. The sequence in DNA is TGTGCCATCAGTGAACACCGGGGGGGCACCTACGAGCAGTACTTC. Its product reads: CAISEHRGGTYEQYF.